This T cell receptor (beta chain) comes out of a study of CD8 T cells in ankylosing spondylitis. Notes on the study in general: Clones tied to disease were said to be significantly enriched in matched ankylosing spondylitis synovial fluid. Typical of ankylosing spondylitis blood, it appeared, was a TCR beta motif of 7 or 8 highly homologous variants.

With 4 bases clipped from V and 0 bases from J, the junction kept 6 bases outside the gene matches. This CDR3 region has 16 residues. Germline CDR1 and CDR2: LGHDT and YNNKEL (reference sequence). As to this clonotype: Its target is unknown.

From the 5' RACE reads, TCRdb called clonotypes with MiXCR, one entry per CDR3 protein. The data show about 750,000 distinct CDR3 sequences, around 20% seen once. The V call is TRBV3-1, the J call TRBJ1-1; 9 nucleotides match TRBD1. Material for sequencing was blood, either unsorted or a sorted T cell fraction (not recorded which). The receptor was isolated from a male donor with ankylosing spondylitis. CDR3 in amino acids: CASSPWTGDVNTEAFF. CDR3 bases: TGTGCCAGCAGCCCATGGACAGGGGACGTGAACACTGAAGCTTTCTTT.